Below, 10 T cell receptor beta chains from the same sample are listed, as sequenced in a study of blood T cell repertoires in COVID-19. Using immunoSEQ multiplex PCR, the repertoire was profiled, and TCRdb retains in-frame clones only, with some absent. Here the sample spans around 50,000 clones, 87% being singletons. The material sequenced was peripheral blood. These receptors all come from a woman older than 75 with COVID-19, enrolled during active disease.

This chain joins TRBV19 and TRBJ2-5; D unresolved. The CDR3 spans 12 residues. Deletions cut 3 bases from V and 1 base from J, with 3 bases between. CDR1 and CDR2 from the germline V gene are LNHDA and SQIVND (reference sequence). The chain's CDR3 is CASSMRQETQYF. The CDR3 DNA reads TGTGCCAGTAGTATGCGCCAAGAGACCCAGTACTTC.

CDR3 in amino acids: CASSPNIRGFSETEAFF. The CDR3 DNA sequence: TGTGCCAGCTCACCGAATATCAGGGGGTTTTCGGAAACTGAAGCTTTCTTT. The chain recombines TRBV18 with TRBJ1-1, with TRBD1 identical over 7 bases. Germline CDR1 reads KGHSH; CDR2 reads LQKENI. The CDR3 has 17 residues. The V and J ends lost 3 bases and 5 bases, in that order; junction bases with no gene match: 15.

This chain connects TRBV9 to TRBJ2-5; 7 bases map to TRBD1. With 1 base clipped from V and 2 bases from J, the junction kept 8 bases outside the gene matches. Germline V gives CDR1 SGDLS, CDR2 YYNGEE. The length of the CDR3 is 16 residues. CDR3 region: CASSVSGQLVQETQYF. For the CDR3, the DNA is TGTGCCAGCAGCGTATCGGGACAGCTCGTACAAGAGACCCAGTACTTC.

This clone occurred once. The chain joins TRBV20-1 to TRBJ2-5; D is possibly TRBD1 (6 bases). V dropped 5 bases and J dropped 9 bases, with 10 bases sitting between them. The CDR3 length is 10 residues. Germline assignment: CDR1 DFQATT and CDR2 SNEGSKA (reference sequence). The CDR3 sequence: CSALTGSQYF. Here the CDR3 DNA reads TGCAGTGCTCTCACAGGGTCCCAGTACTTC.

This CDR3 is CASSLNEQFF. CDR3 DNA sequence: TGTGCCAGCAGTCTCAATGAGCAGTTCTTC. The gene calls are TRBV12-3 or TRBV12-4 and TRBJ2-1; D not certain. The CDR3 extends over 10 amino acids. Trimming pared 5 bases from V and 6 bases from J, leaving 2 bases between.

The J gene is TRBJ1-1, the V gene TRBV30; D might be TRBD1 (5 bases). Trimming took off 3 bases at V and 5 bases at J, with 13 bases between the two ends. Germline assignment: CDR1 GTSNPN and CDR2 SVGIG (reference sequence). This CDR3 contains 13 residues. The CDR3 region is CAWSLGQGTEAFF. CDR3 DNA: TGTGCCTGGAGCCTAGGGCAGGGAACTGAAGCTTTCTTT.

This chain uses TRBV10-3 with TRBJ2-1, with D uncertain. In germline, CDR1 is ENHRY, CDR2 SYGVKD. This CDR3 contains 14 residues. The V end was cut by 0 bases, the J end by 4 bases, with 7 bases between. The chain's CDR3 is CAISESVAYNEQFF. In DNA, the CDR3 is TGTGCCATCAGTGAGTCGGTGGCATACAATGAGCAGTTCTTC.

J is TRBJ1-4 and V is TRBV6-6; 8 positions match TRBD1. This CDR3 has 14 amino acids. The trim removed 2 bases at V and 7 bases at J, leaving 3 bases unmatched. Germline V CDR1 and CDR2: MNHNY, SVGAGI (reference sequence). For the CDR3, the DNA is TGTGCCAGCAGTTACGACAGGGGAGGTGAAAAACTGTTTTTT. As protein: CASSYDRGGEKLFF.

The gene calls are TRBV18 and TRBJ1-1; 8 bases match TRBD1. In germline, CDR1 is KGHSH, CDR2 LQKENI. CDR3 size: 15 residues. With V trimmed by 6 bases and J by 4 bases, 10 bases remained unmatched. The CDR3 nucleotides read TGTGCCAGCTCGCCTGGACAGGGCCCGAGCACTGAAGCTTTCTTT. Translation gives CASSPGQGPSTEAFF. Drawing the rest from reference TRBV18 and TRBJ1-1, the complete variable domain is NAGVMQNPRHLVRRRGQEARLRCSPMKGHSHVYWYRQLPEEGLKFMVYLQKENIIDESGMPKERFSAEFPKEGPSILRIQQVVRGDSAAYFCASSPGQGPSTEAFFGQGTRLTVV.

This rearrangement joins TRBV30 to TRBJ2-1, with 9 bases fitting TRBD1. The CDR3 contains 15 residues. Germline-derived CDR1 and CDR2 are GTSNPN and SVGIG (reference sequence). The V and J ends lost 5 bases and 3 bases, in that order; junction bases with no gene match: 8. The CDR3, as DNA: TGTGCCTGGGGGGGGACAGGGAATCTCTACAATGAGCAGTTCTTC. Amino acids: CAWGGTGNLYNEQFF. The whole variable domain, remainder taken from reference TRBV30 and TRBJ2-1, is SQTIHQWPATLVQPVGSPLSLECTVEGTSNPNLYWYRQAAGRGLQLLFYSVGIGQISSEVPQNLSASRPQDRQFILSSKKLLLSDSGFYLCAWGGTGNLYNEQFFGPGTRLTVL.